The source of this TCR beta chain is a study of T cells in Graves' hyperthyroidism and ophthalmopathy. Overall study findings and caveats: Also found in blood were most expanded thyroid clonotypes above 0.001.

RNA transcripts provided the source from which TCR beta CDR3 regions were amplified. The TCR CDR3 was amplified in a first-round RT-PCR using the HTBI primer set. Each CDR3 protein gets one entry after TCRdb re-called the multiplex PCR reads with MiXCR. The data hold more than 500,000 distinct CDR3 sequences, with 15% to 20% observed a single time. The junction had 6 bases not matched to a gene; V was cut back by 1 base and J by 7 bases. Germline V gene data show CDR1 as SNHLY and CDR2 as FYNNEI. CDR3 length: 15 residues. This clonotype was detected only a few times. Its cognate antigen is unknown. Patients with uncontrolled infections, other autoimmune diseases, pregnancy or lactation were excluded.

The receptor comes from a woman in her twenties or thirties with Graves' hyperthyroidism. The chain is built from TRBV2 and TRBJ1-2; 10 nucleotides agree with TRBD1. The sample consisted of blood. The CDR3 nucleotides are TGTGCCAGCAGTGAAGAGGGGACAGGGGTCGTTGGCTACACCTTC. Translation: CASSEEGTGVVGYTF.